Shown below are 17 T cell receptor beta chains from a single sample sequenced in a study of neoadjuvant anti-PD-1 for oral cavity cancer. Profiling relied on immunoSEQ multiplex PCR, and the TCRdb table lists in-frame clones only, not all of them. The sample lists about 79,000 clones, around 83% occurring once. The sequencing here drew on PBMCs, taken before nivolumab (anti-PD-1) treatment. Receptors were obtained from a person aged 35-79 years with oral cavity squamous cell carcinoma.

V gene TRBV6-5 combines with J gene TRBJ2-7, with D perhaps matching TRBD1 (5 bases). Trimming stripped 2 bases from V and 0 bases from J, with 11 bases between. This CDR3 has 15 amino acids. Germline loops: CDR1 MNHEY, CDR2 SVGAGI. Here the CDR3 reads CASSYAGSSSYEQYF. In nucleotides, the CDR3 is TGTGCCAGCAGTTACGCAGGGTCAAGCTCCTACGAGCAGTACTTC.

The chain combines TRBV7-9 with TRBJ1-1, with a possible D match to TRBD1 (5 bases). The CDR3 totals 13 residues. V lost 5 bases and J lost 8, with 15 bases in between. Germline V gives CDR1 SEHNR, CDR2 FQNEAQ (reference sequence). The CDR3 DNA follows: TGTGCCAGCAGCCGTAGGGCCAGGGCAGAAGCTTTCTTT. This gives the protein CASSRRARAEAFF.

The chain uses TRBV5-4 and TRBJ2-2; D tentatively fits TRBD1 or TRBD2 (6 bases each). V lost 2 bases to trimming and J lost 7 bases, with 15 bases between them. Germline V gives CDR1 SGHNT, CDR2 YYREEE (reference sequence). The CDR3 totals 15 residues. CDR3 loop: CASSLRGARVGELFF. CDR3 DNA: TGTGCCAGCAGCTTAAGGGGGGCGCGGGTCGGGGAGCTGTTTTTT.

The rearrangement uses TRBV6-1 and TRBJ2-7; possible D gene TRBD2, 6 bases. The CDR3 loop spans 13 amino acids. Trimming pared 6 bases from V and 3 bases from J, leaving 12 bases between. In germline, CDR1 is MNHNS, CDR2 SASEGT. In DNA form, the CDR3 reads TGTGCCAGCAGCGCGGGACTCGACTACGAGCAGTACTTC. This sequence encodes CASSAGLDYEQYF.

The chain carries TRBV2 and TRBJ1-2; D unresolved. The CDR3 is 13 amino acids. Trimming took 6 bases from V and 4 from J, leaving 12 bases between them. Germline loops: CDR1 SNHLY, CDR2 FYNNEI. CDR3 coding DNA: TGTGCCAGCAGGCTTCGCTGGCTCTATGGCTACACCTTC. This sequence encodes CASRLRWLYGYTF.

The chain combines TRBV2 with TRBJ1-2, with D uncertain. There are 13 residues in the CDR3. Trimming took 5 bases from V and 2 from J, leaving 9 bases between them. Germline CDR1 and CDR2: SNHLY and FYNNEI. CDR3 nucleotides: TGTGCCAGCAGTACGAACCAGAACTATGGCTACACCTTC. Translation: CASSTNQNYGYTF.

The chain joins TRBV5-1 to TRBJ2-7; TRBD1 agrees at 9 bases. The ends lost 1 base at V and 2 bases at J; junction bases unmatched: 4. The CDR3 length is 15 residues. Germline CDR1 SGHRS, CDR2 YFSETQ. In nucleotides, the CDR3 is TGCGCCAGCAGCTTGTTGGGACAGGGAACCTACGAGCAGTACTTC. Residues: CASSLLGQGTYEQYF.

The chain combines TRBV13 with TRBJ1-3; no clear D gene. Germline V lookup: CDR1 PRHDT, CDR2 FYEKMQ (reference sequence). With 5 bases removed from V and 4 bases from J, the gap between germline ends came to 6 bases. The CDR3 runs 12 residues. CDR3 region: CASSQFGNTIYF. CDR3 bases: TGTGCCAGCAGCCAATTCGGAAACACCATATATTTT.

The chain links TRBV7-9 to TRBJ2-1; TRBD2 matches at 14 bases. The V gene's germline CDR1 is SEHNR and CDR2 FQNEAQ (reference sequence). CDR3 length: 18 residues. J gave up 7 bases and V 4 bases, and 12 bases lay outside the gene matches. The CDR3 region is CASSSYGTSGRLLNEQFF. The CDR3 nucleotides read TGTGCCAGCAGCTCATACGGGACTAGCGGGAGACTGTTGAATGAGCAGTTCTTC.

The V call is TRBV5-6, the J call TRBJ2-5, with 11 bases lining up with TRBD1. V lost 3 bases to trimming and J lost 5 bases; unmatched junction nucleotides: 6. CDR1 SGHDT and CDR2 YYEEEE come from the germline V gene. The CDR3 has 15 amino acids. The CDR3 bases are TGTGCCAGCAGCTCCGGACAGGGGGCGGTTGAGACCCAGTACTTC. Its translation: CASSSGQGAVETQYF.

The table lists this clone with a few counts. The chain links TRBV10-3 to TRBJ1-5; D unresolved. This CDR3 has 15 amino acids. Trimming stripped 2 bases from V and 6 bases from J, with 14 bases between. Germline CDR1 and CDR2: ENHRY and SYGVKD. The CDR3 spells CAISEQRQGTQPQHF. Written as DNA, the CDR3 is TGTGCCATCAGTGAGCAGAGACAAGGAACTCAGCCCCAGCATTTT.

The rearrangement joins TRBV5-1 to TRBJ2-7; 12 bases map to TRBD1. Germline V CDR1 and CDR2: SGHRS, YFSETQ. The CDR3 is made up of 15 amino acids. With 4 bases clipped from V and 4 bases from J, the junction kept 6 bases outside the gene matches. Here the CDR3 reads CASSKGQGAGYEQYF. The CDR3 DNA reads TGCGCCAGCAGCAAGGGACAGGGGGCCGGGTACGAGCAGTACTTC. The whole variable domain, filled in from reference TRBV5-1 and TRBJ2-7, reads KAGVTQTPRYLIKTRGQQVTLSCSPISGHRSVSWYQQTPGQGLQFLFEYFSETQRNKGNFPGRFSGRQFSNSRSEMNVSTLELGDSALYLCASSKGQGAGYEQYFGPGTRLTVT.

The V gene is TRBV7-9, the J gene TRBJ2-7, with 8 bases that match TRBD1. The CDR3 runs 13 residues. Germline V gene data show CDR1 as SEHNR and CDR2 as FQNEAQ (reference sequence). J gave up 5 bases and V 5 bases, and 5 bases lay outside the gene matches. DNA for the CDR3: TGTGCCAGCAGCCAGACAGGGGAGAACGAGCAGTACTTC. Residues: CASSQTGENEQYF.

V gene TRBV5-1 combines with J gene TRBJ1-3, with D possibly TRBD1 on 5 matching bases. The CDR3 runs to 15 residues. V gave up 0 bases and J gave up 0 bases, with 7 bases separating them. CDR1 SGHRS and CDR2 YFSETQ come from the germline V gene. The CDR3 loop reads CASSLGTSSGNTIYF. In nucleotides, the CDR3 is TGCGCCAGCAGCTTGGGGACAAGCTCTGGAAACACCATATATTTT. The full variable domain, its missing parts supplied by reference TRBV5-1 and TRBJ1-3, is KAGVTQTPRYLIKTRGQQVTLSCSPISGHRSVSWYQQTPGQGLQFLFEYFSETQRNKGNFPGRFSGRQFSNSRSEMNVSTLELGDSALYLCASSLGTSSGNTIYFGEGSWLTVV.

The chain carries TRBV9 and TRBJ2-1; TRBD2 is a possible D gene (6 bases). From germline, CDR1 is SGDLS and CDR2 YYNGEE. The V gene lost 3 bases and the J gene lost 10 bases, with 14 bases spanning the gap. The CDR3 consists of 13 residues. The CDR3 reads CASSGEGLREQFF. The DNA of the CDR3 is TGTGCCAGCAGCGGAGAGGGACTGAGGGAGCAGTTCTTC.

The chain has TRBV4-2 and TRBJ2-3; D possibly corresponds to TRBD2 (6 bases). The V and J ends lost 0 bases and 0 bases respectively, with 10 bases between them. This CDR3 has 16 amino acids. Germline values: CDR1 LGHNA, CDR2 YNFKEQ. This CDR3 is CASSQDRTTSTDTQYF. The CDR3 nucleotides are TGTGCCAGCAGCCAAGATCGGACTACGAGCACAGATACGCAGTATTTT.

In nucleotides, the CDR3 is TGTGCCAGTAGTAGCGTAGGGTTTGCGGAGACCCAGTACTTC. Its protein product is CASSSVGFAETQYF. V is TRBV19 and J is TRBJ2-5; D unclear. The ends were cut back, 4 bases at V and 5 bases at J, with 14 bases in the middle. CDR1 is LNHDA and CDR2 is SQIVND in the germline V gene (reference sequence). The CDR3 loop spans 14 amino acids.